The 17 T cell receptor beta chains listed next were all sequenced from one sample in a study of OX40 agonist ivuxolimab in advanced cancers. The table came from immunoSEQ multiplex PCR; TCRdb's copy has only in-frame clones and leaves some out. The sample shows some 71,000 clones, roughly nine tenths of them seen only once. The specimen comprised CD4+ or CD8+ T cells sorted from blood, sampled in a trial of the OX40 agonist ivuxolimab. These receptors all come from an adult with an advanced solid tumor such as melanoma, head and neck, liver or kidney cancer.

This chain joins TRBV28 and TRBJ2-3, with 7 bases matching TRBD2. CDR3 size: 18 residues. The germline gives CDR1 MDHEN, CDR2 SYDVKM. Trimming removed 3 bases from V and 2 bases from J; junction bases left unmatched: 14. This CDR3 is CASSLARVASGSTDTQYF. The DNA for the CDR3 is TGTGCCAGCAGTTTGGCCAGGGTGGCTAGCGGCTCCACAGATACGCAGTATTTT.

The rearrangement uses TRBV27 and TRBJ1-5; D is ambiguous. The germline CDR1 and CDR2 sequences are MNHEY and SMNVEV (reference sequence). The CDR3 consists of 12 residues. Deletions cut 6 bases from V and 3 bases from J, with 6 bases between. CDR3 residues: CASRNYNQPQHF. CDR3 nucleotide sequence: TGTGCCAGCAGAAATTACAATCAGCCCCAGCATTTT.

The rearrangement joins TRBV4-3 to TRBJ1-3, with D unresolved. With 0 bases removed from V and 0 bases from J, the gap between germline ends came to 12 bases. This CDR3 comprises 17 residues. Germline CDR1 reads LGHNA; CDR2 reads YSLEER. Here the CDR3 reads CASSQDPNYYSGNTIYF. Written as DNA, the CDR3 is TGCGCCAGCAGCCAAGATCCCAATTACTACTCTGGAAACACCATATATTTT.

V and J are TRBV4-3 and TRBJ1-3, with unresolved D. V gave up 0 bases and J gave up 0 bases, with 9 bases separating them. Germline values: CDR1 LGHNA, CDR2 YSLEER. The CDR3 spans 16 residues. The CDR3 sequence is CASSQDSEGSGNTIYF. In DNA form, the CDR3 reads TGCGCCAGCAGCCAAGATAGCGAAGGCTCTGGAAACACCATATATTTT.

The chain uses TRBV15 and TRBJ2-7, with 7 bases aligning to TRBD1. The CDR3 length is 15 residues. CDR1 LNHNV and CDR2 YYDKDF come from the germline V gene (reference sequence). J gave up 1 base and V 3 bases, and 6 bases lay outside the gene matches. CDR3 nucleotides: TGTGCCACCAGCAGTGAACAGGGGTTATCCTACGAGCAGTACTTC. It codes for CATSSEQGLSYEQYF.

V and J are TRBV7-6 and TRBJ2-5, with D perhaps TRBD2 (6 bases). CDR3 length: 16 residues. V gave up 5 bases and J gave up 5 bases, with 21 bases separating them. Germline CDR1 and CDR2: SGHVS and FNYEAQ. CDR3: CASSPFVAGSPETQYF. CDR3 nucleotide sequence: TGTGCCAGCAGCCCCTTTGTCGCGGGGTCCCCTGAGACCCAGTACTTC.

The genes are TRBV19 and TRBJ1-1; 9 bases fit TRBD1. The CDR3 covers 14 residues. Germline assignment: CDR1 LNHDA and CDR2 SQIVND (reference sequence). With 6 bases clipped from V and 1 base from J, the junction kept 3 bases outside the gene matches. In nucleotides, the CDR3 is TGTGCCAGTAGGAGACAGGGGGGGAACACTGAAGCTTTCTTT. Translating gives CASRRQGGNTEAFF.

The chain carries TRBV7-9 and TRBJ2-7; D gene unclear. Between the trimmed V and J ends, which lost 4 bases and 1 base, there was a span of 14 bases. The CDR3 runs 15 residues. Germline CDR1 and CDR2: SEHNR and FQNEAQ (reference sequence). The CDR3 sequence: CASSYPHDTSYEQYF. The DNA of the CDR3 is TGTGCCAGCAGCTACCCCCACGACACTTCCTACGAGCAGTACTTC.

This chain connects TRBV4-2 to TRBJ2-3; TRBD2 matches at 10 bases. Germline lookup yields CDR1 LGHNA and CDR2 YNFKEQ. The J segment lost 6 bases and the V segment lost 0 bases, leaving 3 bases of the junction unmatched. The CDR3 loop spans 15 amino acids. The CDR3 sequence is CASSQELAGVDTQYF. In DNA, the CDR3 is TGTGCCAGCAGCCAAGAGCTAGCGGGAGTTGATACGCAGTATTTT.

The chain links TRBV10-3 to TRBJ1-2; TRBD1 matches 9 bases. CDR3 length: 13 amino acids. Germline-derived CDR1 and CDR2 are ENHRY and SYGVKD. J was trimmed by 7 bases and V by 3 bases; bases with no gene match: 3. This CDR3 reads CAISEGQGLGYTF. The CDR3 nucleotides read TGTGCCATCAGTGAAGGACAGGGGCTTGGCTACACCTTC.

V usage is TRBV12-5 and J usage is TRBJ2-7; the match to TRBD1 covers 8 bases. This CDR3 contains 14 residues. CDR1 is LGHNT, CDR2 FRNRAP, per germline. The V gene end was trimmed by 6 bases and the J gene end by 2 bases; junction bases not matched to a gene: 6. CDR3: CASGPGTGTYEQYF. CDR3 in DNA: TGTGCTAGTGGGCCCGGGACAGGAACCTACGAGCAGTACTTC.

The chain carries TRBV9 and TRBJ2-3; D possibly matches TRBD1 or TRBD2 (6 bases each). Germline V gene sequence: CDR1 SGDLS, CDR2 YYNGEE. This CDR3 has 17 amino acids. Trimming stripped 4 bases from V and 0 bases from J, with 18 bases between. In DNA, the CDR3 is TGTGCCAGCAGCCGAGGGGGTGGTAGCGGAAGCACAGATACGCAGTATTTT. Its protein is CASSRGGGSGSTDTQYF.

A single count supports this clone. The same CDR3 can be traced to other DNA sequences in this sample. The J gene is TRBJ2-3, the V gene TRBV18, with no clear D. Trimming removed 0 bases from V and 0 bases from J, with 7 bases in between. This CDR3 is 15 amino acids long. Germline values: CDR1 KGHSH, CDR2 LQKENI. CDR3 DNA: TGTGCCAGCTCACCACCGGCAGCCAGCACAGATACGCAGTATTTT. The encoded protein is CASSPPAASTDTQYF.

CDR3 bases: TGCGCCAGCAGTAAGACGCCCCTGGCTGGGGACAGCACCTACGAGCAGTACTTC. This sequence encodes CASSKTPLAGDSTYEQYF. V is TRBV10-1 and J is TRBJ2-7, with 7 positions matching TRBD1. The CDR3 totals 18 residues. Germline CDR1 WNHNN, CDR2 SYGVQD (reference sequence). V lost 5 bases and J lost 2; bases outside the gene matches: 18.

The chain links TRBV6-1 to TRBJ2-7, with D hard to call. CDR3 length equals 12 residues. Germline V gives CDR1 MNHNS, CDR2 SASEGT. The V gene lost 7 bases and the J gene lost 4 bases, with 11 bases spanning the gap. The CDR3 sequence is CASIGSIYEQYF. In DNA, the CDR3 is TGTGCCAGCATAGGGTCGATATACGAGCAGTACTTC.

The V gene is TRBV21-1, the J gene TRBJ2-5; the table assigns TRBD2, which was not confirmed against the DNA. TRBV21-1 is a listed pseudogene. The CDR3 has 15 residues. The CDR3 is CASSKIPRAGETQYF. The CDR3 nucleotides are TGTGCCAGCAGCAAAATTCCTAGAGCGGGAGAGACCCAGTACTTC.

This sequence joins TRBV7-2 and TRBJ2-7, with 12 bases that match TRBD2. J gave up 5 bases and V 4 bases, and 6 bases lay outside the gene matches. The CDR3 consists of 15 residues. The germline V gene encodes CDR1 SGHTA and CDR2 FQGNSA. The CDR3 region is CASSSLAGGRNEQYF. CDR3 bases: TGTGCCAGCAGCTCCCTAGCGGGAGGGCGGAACGAGCAGTACTTC. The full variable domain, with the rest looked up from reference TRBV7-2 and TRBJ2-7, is GAGVSQSPSNKVTEKGKDVELRCDPISGHTALYWYRQSLGQGLEFLIYFQGNSAPDKSGLPSDRFSAERTGGSVSTLTIQRTQQEDSAVYLCASSSLAGGRNEQYFGPGTRLTVT.